Listed here is a single T cell receptor beta chain. Which antigen it targets is not known. Nothing much larger sits one base from this clone, and base qualities are not available. This sample stems from a study of T cell responses to AZD1222 COVID-19 vaccine (dated by TCRdb to about 2021). Context from the whole study: Because spike-specific TCR depth and breadth did not differ between the two schedules, AZD1222 recipients who got a second dose at roughly 4 weeks were pooled with those who got a second dose at roughly 12 weeks. A total of just over 230 trial participants underwent TCR sequencing, of whom some 210 received two doses of AZD1222 and some 26 received two doses of the MenACWY control vaccine. Enrollment into the trials was organized by age into subgroups of 18-55, 56-69 and 70-plus years, and those subgroups contained about 160, 30 and 59 TCR-sequenced participants, respectively. Results and caveats for the whole study, not just this receptor: Conclusions about previously exposed vaccinees are limited, since just five or six AZD1222 recipients were seropositive for SARS-CoV-2 at baseline. Participants were mostly white British and included more females than males, and it was suggested by the authors that clonal diversity may have been underestimated. Spike-specific TCR breadth and depth rose significantly after two AZD1222 doses compared with day 0 and with MenACWY recipients. No day 14 peak-response samples were available, so repertoires were characterized only after the peak T cell response. The whole spike protein was spanned by vaccine-associated CD4 TCRs, and dominant responses were seen in regions 160-218 and 743-854. Reportedly, close to half of the unique spike-specific TCRs recognized epitopes lying outside the regions that are mutated in the B.1.351 and B.1.1.7 variants. The 56-69-year group was small, and its depth increase did not reach significance, likely because of low power.

The CDR3 regions of human TCRbeta chains were analyzed by immunosequencing. Concerning the study's data processing: Repertoire TCRs were checked for matches against a reference library of SARS-CoV-2-specific TCRs that had been generated using the MIRA antigen-specificity platform. Breadth meant the fraction of unique TCRs that were SARS-CoV-2-associated, whereas depth meant the fraction of total T cells that were SARS-CoV-2-associated. Each spike-specific TCR was assigned to its reactive spike region and to a CD4 or CD8 class using the MIRA data. Log10-transformed breadth and depth values were compared by one-way ANOVA with Sidak's multiple comparisons tests. Sourced from immuneACCESS, this table was stored by TCRdb with only in-frame sequences that have V and J called. A share of the clones is absent; for the studies checked, an unresolved V gene accounts for under half, and the remainder has no known explanation. The DNA was the basis for D and trimming; V, J and clone size are from that table. This sample has 150,000 to 200,000 clones in its table, and 90% to 95% of those were observed once. Approximately 1% of the sample belongs to the ten largest clones.

The label giving this sample's time point can be read as: baseline before first vaccination. Vaccinee samples came from UK trials COV001 and COV002, including a single-blind randomized controlled phase 2/3 trial of AZD1222 (ChAdOx1 nCoV-19) in healthy adults. Trial participant PBMC samples were collected at day 0 and day 28 after the second dose for TCRbeta chain sequencing. The CDR3, from cysteine to phenylalanine, totals 15 residues. The read is trimmed to its CDR3 DNA, 45 bases read in frame from base 1. The germline V gene gives CDR1 as MDHEN and CDR2 as SYDVKM. Here V drops 3 bases and J drops 3 bases, and the junction holds 6 bases not matched to any gene.

This receptor was identified in an adult in good health. The V gene is TRBV28 and the J gene is TRBJ2-7, and TRBD1 aligns with 9 junction nucleotides. The sample was peripheral blood, taken on day 0 of AZD1222 vaccination. The CDR3 corresponds to CASSLQGQGRYEQYF. In nucleotide form, the sequence is TGTGCCAGCAGTTTGCAAGGACAGGGGCGCTACGAGCAGTACTTC.